These 23 T cell receptor beta chains were sequenced from one sample in a study of human T cells and chemical hapten exposure. Time point described: patch test 2, 6 weeks after DPC sensitization. The sample's treatment: therapeutic diphenylcyclopropenone sensitization with weekly scalp DPC. One entry per CDR3 protein results from TCRdb running MiXCR on the RACE reads. Of fewer than 100,000 distinct CDR3 sequences in the sample, about 9% were seen once. The source was whole blood, collected in connection with sensitization to the hapten diphenylcyclopropenone (DPC). All receptors come from a woman aged 40 to 50 with alopecia areata. Some clones in this sample may be carry-over from other donors' samples.

The chain links TRBV11-3 to TRBJ1-3; no definite D call. V lost 4 bases, J lost 1 base, and 11 bases lay in between. Germline loops: CDR1 SGHNT, CDR2 YENEEA. The CDR3 spans 15 residues. The CDR3 bases are TGTGCCAGCAGCTCCTCCAGGAGTTCTGGAAACACCATATATTTT. This sequence encodes CASSSSRSSGNTIYF.

This clonotype was seen ten or more times. This sequence joins TRBV5-4 and TRBJ2-1; D perhaps matches TRBD2 (5 bases). V lost 0 bases and J 4 bases, leaving 11 bases between the germline ends. This CDR3 comprises 15 residues. Per the germline V gene, CDR1 is SGHNT and CDR2 is YYREEE (reference sequence). CDR3: CASSLEDGGYNEQFF. As DNA, the CDR3 is TGTGCCAGCAGCTTGGAGGACGGAGGATACAATGAGCAGTTCTTC.

This clonotype was seen repeatedly, ten times or more. This rearrangement joins TRBV12-3 or TRBV12-4 to TRBJ2-3, with 11 positions matching TRBD2. This CDR3 has 15 amino acids. V lost 8 bases to trimming and J lost 2 bases; unmatched junction nucleotides: 6. The CDR3 here is CASETSGTPTDTQYF. The DNA of the CDR3 is TGTGCCAGCGAGACTAGCGGGACCCCCACAGATACGCAGTATTTT.

The CDR3 region is CASSQREGGGTDTQYF. The CDR3 region has the DNA TGTGCCAGCAGCCAGAGGGAGGGAGGCGGCACAGATACGCAGTATTTT. The V gene is TRBV3-1, the J gene TRBJ2-3, with TRBD2 matching 7 bases. The CDR3 is 16 amino acids. Germline CDR1 LGHDT, CDR2 YNNKEL (reference sequence). The V and J ends lost 3 bases and 1 base, in that order; junction bases with no gene match: 7.

J is TRBJ2-1 and V is TRBV9; TRBD2 agrees at 7 bases. Trimming at V came to 1 base and at J to 4 bases, leaving 5 bases not matched to a gene. Germline CDR1 SGDLS, CDR2 YYNGEE. CDR3 size: 15 residues. CDR3 sequence reads: CASSVTAGVYNEQFF. In DNA, the CDR3 is TGTGCCAGCAGCGTAACGGCGGGAGTGTACAATGAGCAGTTCTTC.

This clonotype occurred a few times. The chain couples TRBV6-2 or TRBV6-3 to TRBJ2-1, with TRBD2 identical over 15 bases. Looked up from germline, CDR1 is MNHEY and CDR2 is SVGEGT. This CDR3 contains 16 residues. V lost 5 bases and J lost 12; bases outside the gene matches: 11. The CDR3 DNA reads as TGTGCCAGCAGTACGGGACTAGCGGGAGGCCTTGGCGGGCAGTTCTTC. It encodes CASSTGLAGGLGGQFF.

This clonotype was recorded a few times. This rearrangement joins TRBV4-1 to TRBJ2-1; TRBD2 matches at 8 bases. Looked up from germline, CDR1 is MGHRA and CDR2 is YSYEKL. V trimming: 0 bases; J trimming: 16 bases; junction bases outside the gene matches: 14. The CDR3 contains 15 residues. The CDR3: CASSQEASGSLGGFF. The CDR3 coding sequence is TGCGCCAGCAGCCAAGAGGCTAGCGGGTCGCTCGGAGGTTTCTTC.

About this clonotype: A single base separates this from a much larger clone, so it may be a read error. This CDR3 fails to terminate in the conserved phenylalanine or tryptophan, so it likely reflects a read error. The J gene is TRBJ2-1, the V gene TRBV4-3, with 10 bases aligning to TRBD2. With 1 base clipped from V and 10 bases from J, the junction kept 13 bases outside the gene matches. This CDR3 has 17 amino acids. Germline CDR1 is LGHNA and CDR2 is YSLEER. The CDR3 sequence is CASSQGGKASGSREQFL. DNA for the CDR3: TGCGCCAGCAGCCAAGGGGGTAAGGCTAGCGGGAGTAGGGAGCAGTTCCTC.

Ten or more counts support this clonotype. The J gene is TRBJ2-3, the V gene TRBV5-1; possibly TRBD1 for D (5 bases). Looked up from germline, CDR1 is SGHRS and CDR2 is YFSETQ. The CDR3 spans 14 residues. Trimming took off 0 bases at V and 6 bases at J, with 11 bases between the two ends. This CDR3 is CASSLEAGLDTQYF. For the CDR3, the DNA is TGCGCCAGCAGCTTGGAGGCAGGGTTGGATACGCAGTATTTT.

This clonotype was picked up many times. The J gene is TRBJ2-7, the V gene TRBV11-1; D gene uncertain. The germline V and J ends were trimmed by 2 bases and 2 bases, with 10 bases remaining between them. The CDR3 consists of 14 residues. Germline CDR1 and CDR2: SGHAT and FQDESV (reference sequence). The CDR3 DNA reads TGTGCCAGCAGCTTAAAAGTAGGCCCCTACGAGCAGTACTTC. Its protein product is CASSLKVGPYEQYF.

In nucleotides, the CDR3 is TGTGCCAGCAGCTTAGGTTGGGGAAACACCGGGGAGCTGTTTTTT. Its protein is CASSLGWGNTGELFF. V usage is TRBV7-9 and J usage is TRBJ2-2; D gene uncertain. V dropped 1 base and J dropped 2 bases, with 8 bases sitting between them. This CDR3 spans 15 amino acids. Germline V CDR1 and CDR2: SEHNR, FQNEAQ (reference sequence).

This clonotype was picked up one time. The CDR3 coding sequence is TGTGCCAGCCGCCTAACCCTCGGGAATTCTGGGGCCAACGTCCTGACTTTC. Protein: CASRLTLGNSGANVLTF. V is TRBV2 and J is TRBJ2-6; TRBD2 might be the D (5 bases). This CDR3 spans 17 amino acids. Looked up from germline, CDR1 is SNHLY and CDR2 is FYNNEI. The V end lost 8 bases, the J end lost 1 base, and 18 bases lay between the germline ends.

This clonotype was counted a few times. The chain is built from TRBV29-1 and TRBJ2-7, with D possibly being TRBD2 (5 bases). The CDR3 runs to 14 residues. Trimming left V 0 bases short and J 2 bases short, with 11 bases between. CDR1 and CDR2 (germline): SQVTM, ANQGSEA. This CDR3 is CSVEDRDSPYEQYF. CDR3 nucleotide sequence: TGCAGCGTTGAAGACCGGGATAGTCCCTACGAGCAGTACTTC.

This clonotype was detected ten times or more. The V call is TRBV24-1, the J call TRBJ2-3; TRBD2 matches at 10 bases. The CDR3 runs to 17 residues. The V and J ends lost 0 bases and 0 bases, in that order; junction bases with no gene match: 2. The germline V gene has CDR1 KGHDR and CDR2 SFDVKD. The CDR3 DNA is TGTGCCACCAGTGATTTGACTAGCGGGGCTAGCACAGATACGCAGTATTTT. Residues: CATSDLTSGASTDTQYF.

This clonotype was detected many times. V and J are TRBV11-2 and TRBJ2-5; D is perhaps TRBD1 (5 bases). V was cut by 2 bases and J by 7 bases, with 11 bases left in between. This CDR3 spans 13 amino acids. Germline V gene data show CDR1 as SGHAT and CDR2 as FQNNGV. Here the CDR3 reads CASSLRVQGTQYF. CDR3 bases: TGTGCCAGCAGCTTAAGGGTCCAGGGGACCCAGTACTTC. The full variable domain, rest sourced from reference TRBV11-2 and TRBJ2-5, is EAGVAQSPRYKIIEKRQSVAFWCNPISGHATLYWYQQILGQGPKLLIQFQNNGVVDDSQLPKDRFSAERLKGVDSTLKIQPAKLEDSAVYLCASSLRVQGTQYFGPGTRLLVL.

J is TRBJ1-5 and V is TRBV12-3 or TRBV12-4, with TRBD1 identical over 7 bases. Losses at the gene ends were 3 bases for V and 5 bases for J; bases not matched to a gene: 4. The CDR3 totals 14 residues. The CDR3 spells CASSLGQLDQPQHF. The CDR3 nucleotides are TGTGCCAGCAGTTTGGGACAGCTGGATCAGCCCCAGCATTTT.

This clonotype has just a few counts. This sequence joins TRBV7-9 and TRBJ1-1, with a weak D call TRBD1 (5 bases). Looked up from germline, CDR1 is SEHNR and CDR2 is FQNEAQ (reference sequence). V was cut by 6 bases and J by 4 bases, with 18 bases left in between. This CDR3 comprises 15 residues. The CDR3 nucleotides are TGTGCCAGCAGATTTAGCGGCCAGGGATCCACTGAAGCTTTCTTT. Protein: CASRFSGQGSTEAFF. The full variable domain, in which reference TRBV7-9 and TRBJ1-1 provide the parts outside the CDR3, is DTGVSQNPRHKITKRGQNVTFRCDPISEHNRLYWYRQTLGQGPEFLTYFQNEAQLEKSRLLSDRFSAERPKGSFSTLEIQRTEQGDSAMYLCASRFSGQGSTEAFFGQGTRLTVV.

This clonotype was counted between two and nine times. The rearrangement uses TRBV28 and TRBJ1-2; 7 bases fit TRBD1. This CDR3 contains 15 residues. The V gene's germline CDR1 is MDHEN and CDR2 SYDVKM. The J segment lost 4 bases and the V segment lost 2 bases, leaving 7 bases of the junction unmatched. In DNA form, the CDR3 reads TGTGCCAGCAGTTTACAGGGGACAGACACCTATGGCTACACCTTC. This gives the protein CASSLQGTDTYGYTF.

At least ten counts were recorded for this clonotype. This chain joins TRBV19 and TRBJ2-2; no clear D gene. The germline V and J ends were trimmed by 6 bases and 2 bases, with 19 bases remaining between them. Germline V gene data show CDR1 as LNHDA and CDR2 as SQIVND (reference sequence). The CDR3 spans 17 residues. DNA for the CDR3: TGTGCCAGTAGAAAGCGTATCACGGCCGATAACACCGGGGAGCTGTTTTTT. Translating it yields CASRKRITADNTGELFF.

The genes are TRBV7-9 and TRBJ2-7; a weak D match, TRBD2 (5 bases). The V end was cut by 1 base, the J end by 4 bases, with 11 bases between. This CDR3 contains 14 residues. Germline assignment: CDR1 SEHNR and CDR2 FQNEAQ (reference sequence). The CDR3 loop reads CASSLVGGRYEQYF. As DNA, the CDR3 is TGTGCCAGCAGCTTAGTCGGAGGCCGGTACGAGCAGTACTTC. Looking up the rest from reference TRBV7-9 and TRBJ2-7 gives the full variable domain: DTGVSQNPRHKITKRGQNVTFRCDPISEHNRLYWYRQTLGQGPEFLTYFQNEAQLEKSRLLSDRFSAERPKGSFSTLEIQRTEQGDSAMYLCASSLVGGRYEQYFGPGTRLTVT.

This clonotype was counted many times. This chain joins TRBV15 and TRBJ2-7; 7 positions agree with TRBD2. CDR1 LNHNV and CDR2 YYDKDF come from the germline V gene (reference sequence). CDR3 length: 16 amino acids. With 0 bases clipped from V and 2 bases from J, the junction kept 7 bases outside the gene matches. The CDR3 spells CATSRDPRLAAYEQYF. The CDR3, as DNA: TGTGCCACCAGCAGAGACCCCCGGCTAGCGGCCTACGAGCAGTACTTC.

The rearrangement links TRBV29-1 to TRBJ2-7, with 7 bases matching TRBD1. CDR3 length equals 11 residues. Trimming removed 6 bases from V and 6 bases from J; junction bases left unmatched: 5. Germline values: CDR1 SQVTM, CDR2 ANQGSEA. The CDR3 reads CSVLRDSEQYF. The DNA for the CDR3 is TGCAGCGTCCTCCGGGACAGCGAGCAGTACTTC.

In its sample, this clonotype was seen a few times. The chain uses TRBV6-6 and TRBJ2-7; 8 nucleotides line up with TRBD1. This CDR3 spans 14 amino acids. Germline CDR1 reads MNHNY; CDR2 reads SVGAGI (reference sequence). Trimming took 5 bases from V and 4 from J; bases not matched to a gene: 7. The CDR3 here is CASSQRTGTYEQYF. The CDR3 DNA is TGTGCCAGCAGTCAGAGGACAGGGACTTACGAGCAGTACTTC.